The rows below give T cell receptor beta chains drawn from one sample of a study of molecular identifiers for immune sequencing clone quantification. One entry per CDR3 protein, called by TCRdb with MiXCR from the PCR reads. The sample lists under 600,000 distinct CDR3 sequences, roughly 23% occurring once. The sequencing sample was made of naive CD8+ T cells from blood, with Jurkat cell RNA spiked in. The receptor source for this set is a human donor in good health. Some libraries in this study had Jurkat cell RNA spiked in. Each CDR3 is given with its conserved first and last residue. The D gene is left open where the match is weak. Clone size is stated in some rows and not others, as once, few, many or a class when expanded.

j_call clone_size v_call d_call cdr3_nt cdr3_aa
TRBJ1-5 . TRBV15 . TGTGCCACCAGCAGAGATCGAGGTATAAATCAGCCCCAGCATTTT CATSRDRGINQPQHF
TRBJ2-5 many TRBV7-9 TRBD1 TGTGCCAGCAGAGGGACAGGCAATGCAGAGACCCAGTACTTC CASRGTGNAETQYF
TRBJ1-6 many TRBV7-2 TRBD1 TGTGCCAGCAGCTCCATTGTTGCAGGGGGACCCTATAATTCACCCCTCCACTTT CASSSIVAGGPYNSPLHF
TRBJ2-3 many TRBV7-9 TRBD2 TGTGCCAGCAGCCCGGGCCCTAGCGGGAGTGCAGATACGCAGTATTTT CASSPGPSGSADTQYF
TRBJ1-1 . TRBV7-9 . TGTGCCAGCAGCCCTCCGGGACACAGTAACACTGAAGCTTTCTTT CASSPPGHSNTEAFF
TRBJ2-7 few TRBV11-2 . TGTGCCAGCAGCCCCACCTACGACAGGTACTCCTACGAGCAGTACTTC CASSPTYDRYSYEQYF
TRBJ2-7 . TRBV15 TRBD1 TGTGCCACCAGCAGAGAGGAGGACAGGAACGAGCAGTACTTC CATSREEDRNEQYF
TRBJ2-7 many TRBV25-1 . TGTGCCAGCAGTTACCGGGGCCCGGCGAAGCAGTACTTC CASSYRGPAKQYF
TRBJ2-7 many TRBV4-3 . TGCGCCAGCAGCCAAGATAAATATCACCTCGAGGAGCAGTACTTC CASSQDKYHLEEQYF
TRBJ1-6 . TRBV15 TRBD1 TGTGCCACCAGCAGTGCCACGACAGGGGAGTCACCCCTCCACTTT CATSSATTGESPLHF
TRBJ2-7 many TRBV6-5 . TGTGCCAGCAGCCCCCATCCCCCAGAGCAGTACTTC CASSPHPPEQYF
TRBJ1-6 many TRBV20-1 TRBD1 TGCAGTGCTAGAGGGGACAGCGTCATCTATAATTCACCCCTCCACTTT CSARGDSVIYNSPLHF
TRBJ2-1 few TRBV20-1 TRBD2 TGCAGTGCTATCTGGACTAGGCAGTCCTACAATGAGCAGTTCTTC CSAIWTRQSYNEQFF
TRBJ1-4 . TRBV28 TRBD1 TGTGTCAGCAGTTTGGGACAGGGTAGTGAAAAACTGTTTTTT CVSSLGQGSEKLFF
TRBJ2-2 . TRBV18 . TGTGCCAGCTCAACAAGACGGGACACTTACACCGGGGAGCTGTCTTTT CASSTRRDTYTGELSF
TRBJ2-1 . TRBV11-2 TRBD2 TGTGCCAGCAGCTTATACGTAGCGGGGGGCGCCTTGAACAATGGGCAGTTCTTC CASSLYVAGGALNNGQFF
TRBJ1-2 few TRBV27 TRBD1 TGTGCCACTGCCGGGACAGGGTTGAGCTATGGCTACACCTTC CATAGTGLSYGYTF
TRBJ2-7 few TRBV20-1 . TGCAGTGCTCGCGGGTATGGCTACGAGCAGTACTTC CSARGYGYEQYF
TRBJ1-3 many TRBV7-6 TRBD1 TGTGCCAGCAGCAAGGGACAGAACTCTGGAAACACCATATATTTT CASSKGQNSGNTIYF
TRBJ1-5 many TRBV4-1 . TGCGCCAGCAGCCAACAGGTGAATCAGCCCCAGCATTTT CASSQQVNQPQHF
TRBJ2-7 few TRBV20-1 TRBD1 TGCAGTGCTAGCAGACAGGGAAATCCCTACGAGCAGTACTTC CSASRQGNPYEQYF
TRBJ2-1 . TRBV7-9 TRBD2 TGTGCCAGCAGCTTAGTACGGGGGGGCTTCTACAATGAGCAGTTCTTC CASSLVRGGFYNEQFF
TRBJ1-1 many TRBV9 . TGTGCCAGCAGCGTAGGAAAGACATCAACTGAAGCTTTCTTT CASSVGKTSTEAFF
TRBJ2-3 many TRBV5-1 TRBD2 TGCGCCAGCAGCTTGTCTAGCGGGAGTACAGATACGCAGTATTTT CASSLSSGSTDTQYF
TRBJ2-7 few TRBV4-3 TRBD1 TGCGCCAGCAGCCAAGATAGGGGGGGACAGGGGGCCTACGAGCAGTACTTC CASSQDRGGQGAYEQYF
TRBJ1-5 . TRBV19 . TGTGCCAGTAAGGCATACCTGTCTGGCAATCAGCCCCAGCATTTT CASKAYLSGNQPQHF
TRBJ2-2 . TRBV7-8 . TGTGCCAGCAGCTCCACTAGACTGAACACCGGGGAGCTGTTTTTT CASSSTRLNTGELFF
TRBJ2-3 few TRBV6-2/TRBV6-3 . TGTGCCAGCAGTTATCTCGGAGCGAGCACAGATACGCAGTATTTT CASSYLGASTDTQYF
TRBJ2-7 few TRBV11-2 . TGTGCCAGCAGCCTAGGTTTGGGAATACGGTCCTACGAGCAGTACTTC CASSLGLGIRSYEQYF
TRBJ2-7 many TRBV7-9 TRBD2 TGTGCCAGCAGCTCACCGGGACTAGCGGTCTCCTACGAGCAGTACTTC CASSSPGLAVSYEQYF
TRBJ2-7 many TRBV20-1 . TGCAGTGCCCTCTACCTAGCGACTAGTTACGAGCAGTACTTC CSALYLATSYEQYF
TRBJ2-2 many TRBV6-2/TRBV6-3 . TGTGCCAGCAGTTATCATCCAGTTACATCCGGGGAGCTGTTTTTT CASSYHPVTSGELFF
TRBJ1-1 . TRBV19 . TGTGCCAGTAGTATGGAGGGTATTCACACTGAAGCTTTCTTT CASSMEGIHTEAFF
TRBJ1-5 many TRBV3-1 TRBD1 TGTGCCAGCAGCCAAGATGGGCAGGGGGTTCAGCCCCAGCATTTT CASSQDGQGVQPQHF
TRBJ2-3 many TRBV19 TRBD2 TGTGCCAGTAGTATAGCTAGCGGGGGCCCCCAGGATACGCAGTATTTT CASSIASGGPQDTQYF